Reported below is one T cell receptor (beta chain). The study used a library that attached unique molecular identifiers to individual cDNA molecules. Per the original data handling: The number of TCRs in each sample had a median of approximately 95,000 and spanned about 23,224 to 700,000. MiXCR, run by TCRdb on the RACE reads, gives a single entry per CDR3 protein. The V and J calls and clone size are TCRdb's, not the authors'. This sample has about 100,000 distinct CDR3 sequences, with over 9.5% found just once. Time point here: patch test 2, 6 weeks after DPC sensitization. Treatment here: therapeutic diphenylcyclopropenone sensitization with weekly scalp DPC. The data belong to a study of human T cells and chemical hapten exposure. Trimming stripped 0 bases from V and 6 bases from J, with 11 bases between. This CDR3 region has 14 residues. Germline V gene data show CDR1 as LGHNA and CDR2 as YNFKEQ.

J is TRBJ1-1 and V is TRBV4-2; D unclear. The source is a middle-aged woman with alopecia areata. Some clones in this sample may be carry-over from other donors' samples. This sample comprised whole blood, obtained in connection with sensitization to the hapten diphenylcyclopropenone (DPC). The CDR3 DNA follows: TGTGCCAGCAGCCAAGATGGGCCGTCTTCTGAAGCTTTCTTT. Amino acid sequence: CASSQDGPSSEAFF.